This TCR beta chain stems from a study of blood T cell repertoires in COVID-19. Study details: Samples came from the United States, Italy and Spain, spanning acute and convalescent COVID-19.

In the study's own analysis: From reference gene primer amplification, estimates of nucleated cell counts were derived. TCRdb's table, derived via immunoSEQ multiplex PCR, lists solely in-frame clones and lacks some. From that table come the V and J calls and clone size; the DNA was used to work out D and trimming. The table has about 170,000 clones, about nine tenths seen once. V was shortened by 2 bases and J by 5 bases, with 14 bases between the two germline ends. Germline V gene lookup returns CDR1 SGHRS and CDR2 YFSETQ. The CDR3 length is 15 residues. Material for sequencing was peripheral blood. The chain has TRBV5-1 and TRBJ2-1; a weak D match, TRBD2 (5 bases). The clonotype originates from a man in his fifties or sixties with acute or convalescent COVID-19. CDR3 residues: CASSFPEGANNEQFF. CDR3 in DNA: TGCGCCAGCAGCTTCCCTGAGGGAGCTAACAATGAGCAGTTCTTC.